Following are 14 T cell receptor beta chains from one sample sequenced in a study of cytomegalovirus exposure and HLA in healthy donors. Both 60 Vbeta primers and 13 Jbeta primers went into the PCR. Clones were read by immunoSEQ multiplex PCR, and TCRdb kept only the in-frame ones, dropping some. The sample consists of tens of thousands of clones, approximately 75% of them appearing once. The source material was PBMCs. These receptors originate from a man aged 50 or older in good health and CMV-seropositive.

The CDR3 loop is CASSPKRSSGRYEQYF. CDR3 bases: TGCGCCAGCAGCCCAAAGCGTTCTAGCGGGAGGTACGAGCAGTACTTC. The gene calls are TRBV4-1 and TRBJ2-7, with TRBD2 identical over 11 bases. V trimming: 4 bases; J trimming: 4 bases; junction bases outside the gene matches: 9. There are 16 residues in the CDR3. Germline V CDR1 and CDR2: MGHRA, YSYEKL.

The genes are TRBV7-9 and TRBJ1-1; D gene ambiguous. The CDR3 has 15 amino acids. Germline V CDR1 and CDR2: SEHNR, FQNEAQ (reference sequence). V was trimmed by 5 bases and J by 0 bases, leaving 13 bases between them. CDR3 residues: CASSRRGIMNTEAFF. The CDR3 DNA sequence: TGTGCCAGCAGCCGACGGGGAATCATGAACACTGAAGCTTTCTTT.

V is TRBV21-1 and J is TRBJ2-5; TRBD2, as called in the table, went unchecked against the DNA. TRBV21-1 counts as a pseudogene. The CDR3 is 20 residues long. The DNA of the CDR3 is TGTGCCAGCAGCAAAGTCCGCGGGAGGGCCTTGAAGGCTGCCATAGAGACCCAGTACTTC. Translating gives CASSKVRGRALKAAIETQYF.

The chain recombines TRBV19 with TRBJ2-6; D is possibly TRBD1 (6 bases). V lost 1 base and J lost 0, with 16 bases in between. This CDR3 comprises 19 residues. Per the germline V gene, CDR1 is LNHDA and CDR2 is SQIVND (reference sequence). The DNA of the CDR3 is TGTGCCAGTAGTATAGGGATAGGGCCAGGGGTCTCTGGGGCCAACGTCCTGACTTTC. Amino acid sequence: CASSIGIGPGVSGANVLTF.

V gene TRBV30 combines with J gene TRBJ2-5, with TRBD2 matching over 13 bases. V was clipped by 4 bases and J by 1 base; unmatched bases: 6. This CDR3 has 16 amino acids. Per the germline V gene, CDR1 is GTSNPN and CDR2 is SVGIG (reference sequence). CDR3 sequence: CAWTSGLAGPQETQYF. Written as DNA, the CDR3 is TGTGCCTGGACCTCGGGACTAGCGGGACCCCAAGAGACCCAGTACTTC. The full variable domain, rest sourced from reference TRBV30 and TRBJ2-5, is SQTIHQWPATLVQPVGSPLSLECTVEGTSNPNLYWYRQAAGRGLQLLFYSVGIGQISSEVPQNLSASRPQDRQFILSSKKLLLSDSGFYLCAWTSGLAGPQETQYFGPGTRLLVL.

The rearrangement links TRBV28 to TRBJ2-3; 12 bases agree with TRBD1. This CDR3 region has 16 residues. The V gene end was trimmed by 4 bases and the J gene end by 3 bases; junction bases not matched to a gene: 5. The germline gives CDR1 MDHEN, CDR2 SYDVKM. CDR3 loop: CASSSRDRGRTDTQYF. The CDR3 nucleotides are TGTGCCAGCAGTTCCCGGGACAGGGGGCGGACAGATACGCAGTATTTT.

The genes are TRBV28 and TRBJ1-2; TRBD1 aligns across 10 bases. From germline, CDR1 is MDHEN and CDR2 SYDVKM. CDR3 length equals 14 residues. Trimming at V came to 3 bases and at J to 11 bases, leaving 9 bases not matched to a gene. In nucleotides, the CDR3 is TGTGCCAGCAGTTTCCGGGACAGGGGAGACCTTTACACCTTC. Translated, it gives CASSFRDRGDLYTF.

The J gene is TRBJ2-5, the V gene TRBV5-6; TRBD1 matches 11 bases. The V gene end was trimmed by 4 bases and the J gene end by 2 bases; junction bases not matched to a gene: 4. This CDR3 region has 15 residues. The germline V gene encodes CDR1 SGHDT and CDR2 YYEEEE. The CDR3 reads CASSGGTGGQETQYF. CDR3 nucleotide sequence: TGTGCCAGCAGCGGGGGGACAGGGGGTCAAGAGACCCAGTACTTC.

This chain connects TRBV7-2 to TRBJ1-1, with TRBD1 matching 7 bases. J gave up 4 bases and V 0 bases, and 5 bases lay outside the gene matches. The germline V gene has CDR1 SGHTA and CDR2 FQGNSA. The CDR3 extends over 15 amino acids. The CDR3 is CASSLATGVGTEAFF. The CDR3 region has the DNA TGTGCCAGCAGCTTAGCAACAGGGGTGGGCACTGAAGCTTTCTTT.

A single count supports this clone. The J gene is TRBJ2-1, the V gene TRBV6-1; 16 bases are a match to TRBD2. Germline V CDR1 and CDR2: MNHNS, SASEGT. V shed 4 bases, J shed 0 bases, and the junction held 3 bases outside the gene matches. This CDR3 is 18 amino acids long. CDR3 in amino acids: CASSAGLAGGPSYNEQFF. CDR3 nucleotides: TGTGCCAGCAGTGCGGGACTAGCGGGAGGGCCCTCCTACAATGAGCAGTTCTTC.

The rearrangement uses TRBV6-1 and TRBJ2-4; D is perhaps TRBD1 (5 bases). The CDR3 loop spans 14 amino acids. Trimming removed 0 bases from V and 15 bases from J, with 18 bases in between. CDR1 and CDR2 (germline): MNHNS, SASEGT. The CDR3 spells CASSEAWGPPIRYF. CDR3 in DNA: TGTGCCAGCAGTGAAGCGTGGGGCCCCCCCATCCGGTACTTC.

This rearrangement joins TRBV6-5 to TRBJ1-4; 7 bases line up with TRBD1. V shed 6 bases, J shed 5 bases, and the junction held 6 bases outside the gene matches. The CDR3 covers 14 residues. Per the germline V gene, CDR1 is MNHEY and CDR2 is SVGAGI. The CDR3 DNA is TGTGCCAGCAGCCGACAGGGTGGAAATGAAAAACTGTTTTTT. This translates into CASSRQGGNEKLFF.

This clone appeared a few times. CDR3: CASSHREGSYEQYF. For the CDR3, the DNA is TGTGCCAGCAGTCATCGGGAGGGATCCTACGAGCAGTACTTC. The rearrangement joins TRBV6-5 to TRBJ2-7; 8 bases agree with TRBD2. The germline V gene has CDR1 MNHEY and CDR2 SVGAGI. This CDR3 is 14 amino acids long. V was pared by 5 bases and J by 1 base, with 4 bases of the junction left unmatched.

The CDR3 spells CASKRGIWTEAFF. CDR3 bases: TGTGCCAGCAAGAGGGGGATTTGGACTGAAGCTTTCTTT. The chain recombines TRBV6-1 with TRBJ1-1; D is perhaps TRBD1 (6 bases). Germline V CDR1 and CDR2: MNHNS, SASEGT. Trimming took 7 bases from V and 5 from J, leaving 14 bases between them. The CDR3 loop spans 13 amino acids.